This TCR beta chain is from a study of PD-L1 blockade in urothelial cancer. General study findings and limits: Below-median TCR clonality that was measured in pretreatment blood predicted better survival.

CDR1 and CDR2 from the germline V gene are KGHSH and LQKENI. This CDR3 is 16 amino acids long. V gave up 3 bases and J gave up 6 bases, with 18 bases separating them. As regards this clone: The antigen remains undetermined.

In each PCR, synthetic TCR analog templates were spiked in. Libraries were prepared by immunoSEQ multiplex PCR; TCRdb keeps only in-frame clonotypes and omits some of them. The sample consists of some 67,000 clones, around nine tenths of them appearing once. The chain links TRBV18 to TRBJ2-1; D remains unclear. The input for sequencing was PBMCs, taken around atezolizumab (anti-PD-L1) treatment. The TCR comes from a man aged 55 to 69 with urothelial cancer. The CDR3 protein is CASSPSPPNLVNEQFF. Here the CDR3 DNA reads TGTGCCAGCTCACCGTCTCCGCCAAATTTAGTCAATGAGCAGTTCTTC.